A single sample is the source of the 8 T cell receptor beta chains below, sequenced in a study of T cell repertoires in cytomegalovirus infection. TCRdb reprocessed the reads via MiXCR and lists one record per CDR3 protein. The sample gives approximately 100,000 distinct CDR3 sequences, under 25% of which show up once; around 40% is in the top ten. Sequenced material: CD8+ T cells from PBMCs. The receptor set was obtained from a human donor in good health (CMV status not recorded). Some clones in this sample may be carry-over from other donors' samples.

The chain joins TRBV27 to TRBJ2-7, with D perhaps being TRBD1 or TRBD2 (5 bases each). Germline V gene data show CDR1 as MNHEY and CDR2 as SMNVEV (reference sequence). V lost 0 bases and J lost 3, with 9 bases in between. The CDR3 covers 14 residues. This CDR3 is CASSLSGDGYEQYF. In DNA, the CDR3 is TGTGCCAGCAGTTTATCTGGGGACGGCTACGAGCAGTACTTC.

CDR3 sequence: CASSFSPSADTQYF. In DNA, the CDR3 is TGTGCCAGCAGCTTTAGTCCTAGCGCCGATACGCAGTATTTT. This sequence joins TRBV11-1 and TRBJ2-3; possibly TRBD2 for D (6 bases). The CDR3 runs to 14 residues. Trimming left V 3 bases short and J 6 bases short, with 13 bases between. The germline V gene encodes CDR1 SGHAT and CDR2 FQDESV (reference sequence).

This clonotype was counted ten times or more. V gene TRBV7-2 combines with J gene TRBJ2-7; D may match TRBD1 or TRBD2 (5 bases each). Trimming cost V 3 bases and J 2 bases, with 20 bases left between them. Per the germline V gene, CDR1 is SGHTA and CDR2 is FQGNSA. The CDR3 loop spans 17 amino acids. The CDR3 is CASSFGPNRDPAYEQYF. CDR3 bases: TGTGCCAGCAGCTTCGGACCCAACCGGGACCCCGCCTACGAGCAGTACTTC.

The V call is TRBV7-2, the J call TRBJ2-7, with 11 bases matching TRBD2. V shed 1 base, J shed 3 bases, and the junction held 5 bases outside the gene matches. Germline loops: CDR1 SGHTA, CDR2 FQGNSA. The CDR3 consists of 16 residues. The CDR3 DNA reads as TGTGCCAGCAGCTTAGGTTGGACTAGCGGGTTCTACGAGCAGTACTTC. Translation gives CASSLGWTSGFYEQYF.

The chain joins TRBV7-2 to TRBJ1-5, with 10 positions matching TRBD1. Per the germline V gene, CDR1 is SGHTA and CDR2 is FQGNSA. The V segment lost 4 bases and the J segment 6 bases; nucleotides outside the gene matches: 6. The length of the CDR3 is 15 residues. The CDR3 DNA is TGTGCCAGCAGCTCGCGGGACAGGGGAGGTCAGCCCCAGCATTTT. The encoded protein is CASSSRDRGGQPQHF.

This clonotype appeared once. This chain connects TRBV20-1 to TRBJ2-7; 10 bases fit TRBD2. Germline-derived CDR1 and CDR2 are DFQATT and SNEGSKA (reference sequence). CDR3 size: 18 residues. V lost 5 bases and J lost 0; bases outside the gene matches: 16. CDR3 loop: CSALLRWTSGTVSYEQYF. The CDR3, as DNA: TGCAGTGCTCTTCTCCGGTGGACTAGCGGAACGGTCTCCTACGAGCAGTACTTC.

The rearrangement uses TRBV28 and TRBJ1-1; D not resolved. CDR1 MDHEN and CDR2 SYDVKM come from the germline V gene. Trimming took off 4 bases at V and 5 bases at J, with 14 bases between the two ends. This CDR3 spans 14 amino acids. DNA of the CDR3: TGTGCCAGCAGTTGGTCCCTAGAAGGTACTGAAGCTTTCTTT. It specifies CASSWSLEGTEAFF.

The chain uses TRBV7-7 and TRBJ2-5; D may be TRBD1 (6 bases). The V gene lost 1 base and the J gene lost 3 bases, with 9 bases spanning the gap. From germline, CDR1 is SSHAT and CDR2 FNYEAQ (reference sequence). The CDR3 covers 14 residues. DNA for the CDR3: TGTGCCAGCAGCTTAGGACAGGATGAAGAGACCCAGTACTTC. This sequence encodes CASSLGQDEETQYF.